This T cell receptor (beta chain) was observed in a study of T-cell reconstitution after alpha-beta-depleted transplantation in children. General observations from the study: Recipient T cells and thymic progenitors that survived gave rise to the high TCRbeta diversity observed at day 60 in some patients. After one year, T-cell counts and TCRbeta diversity mostly came from new T cells. Expanded clones from the graft, numbering several hundred, reportedly supplied alpha-beta T cells about two months after transplant.

Germline lookup yields CDR1 MDHEN and CDR2 SYDVKM. V dropped 4 bases and J dropped 3; count of bases not matched to a gene: 1. The CDR3 runs to 15 residues. The authors prepared the TCRbeta library with unique molecular identifiers. TCRdb recomputed calls from the PCR reads with MiXCR, one row per CDR3 protein. Here the sample spans 330,000 or so distinct CDR3 sequences, about a tenth being singletons. This clonotype was picked up many times. What it binds is not known. The origin of this receptor is a boy less than two years old with acute myeloid leukemia, due to receive a stem cell transplant. The chain carries TRBV28 and TRBJ2-3, with 13 bases that match TRBD2. Sequenced material: PBMCs, taken before TCRalphabeta/CD19-depleted stem cell transplant. The CDR3 DNA reads as TGTGCCAGCAGTTCGACTAGCGGGAGGACAGATACGCAGTATTTT. Its translation is CASSSTSGRTDTQYF.